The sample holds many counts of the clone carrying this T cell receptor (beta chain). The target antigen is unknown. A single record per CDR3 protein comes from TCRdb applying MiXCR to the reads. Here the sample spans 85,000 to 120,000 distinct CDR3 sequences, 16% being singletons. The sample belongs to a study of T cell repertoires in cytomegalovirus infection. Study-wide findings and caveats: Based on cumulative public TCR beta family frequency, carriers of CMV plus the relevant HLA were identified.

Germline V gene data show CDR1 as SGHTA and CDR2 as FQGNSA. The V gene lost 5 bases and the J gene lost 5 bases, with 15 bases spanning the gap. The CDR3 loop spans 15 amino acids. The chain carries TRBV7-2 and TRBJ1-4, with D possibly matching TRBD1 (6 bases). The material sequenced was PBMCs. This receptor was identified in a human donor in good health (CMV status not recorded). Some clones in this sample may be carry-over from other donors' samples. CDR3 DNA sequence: TGTGCCAGCAGCATTCAGGGGACGAGCAATGAAAAACTGTTTTTT. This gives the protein CASSIQGTSNEKLFF.